The entry below gives a single T cell receptor (beta chain) sequence along with its context. Clones were read by immunoSEQ multiplex PCR, and TCRdb kept only the in-frame ones, dropping some. The profile shows around 300,000 clones, approximately 85% of them singletons. This sample was included in a study of blood T cell repertoires in COVID-19. CDR3 size: 15 residues. The germline gives CDR1 MNHEY, CDR2 SVGAGI. The ends were cut back, 6 bases at V and 1 base at J, with 12 bases in the middle. The TCR was taken from a woman in her sixties or seventies with acute or convalescent COVID-19. The chain links TRBV6-5 to TRBJ2-2, with D perhaps TRBD2 (5 bases). The specimen sequenced was peripheral blood. The CDR3 loop is CASRLAGLNTGELFF. In DNA form, the CDR3 reads TGTGCCAGCAGGCTGGCAGGACTGAACACCGGGGAGCTGTTTTTT.